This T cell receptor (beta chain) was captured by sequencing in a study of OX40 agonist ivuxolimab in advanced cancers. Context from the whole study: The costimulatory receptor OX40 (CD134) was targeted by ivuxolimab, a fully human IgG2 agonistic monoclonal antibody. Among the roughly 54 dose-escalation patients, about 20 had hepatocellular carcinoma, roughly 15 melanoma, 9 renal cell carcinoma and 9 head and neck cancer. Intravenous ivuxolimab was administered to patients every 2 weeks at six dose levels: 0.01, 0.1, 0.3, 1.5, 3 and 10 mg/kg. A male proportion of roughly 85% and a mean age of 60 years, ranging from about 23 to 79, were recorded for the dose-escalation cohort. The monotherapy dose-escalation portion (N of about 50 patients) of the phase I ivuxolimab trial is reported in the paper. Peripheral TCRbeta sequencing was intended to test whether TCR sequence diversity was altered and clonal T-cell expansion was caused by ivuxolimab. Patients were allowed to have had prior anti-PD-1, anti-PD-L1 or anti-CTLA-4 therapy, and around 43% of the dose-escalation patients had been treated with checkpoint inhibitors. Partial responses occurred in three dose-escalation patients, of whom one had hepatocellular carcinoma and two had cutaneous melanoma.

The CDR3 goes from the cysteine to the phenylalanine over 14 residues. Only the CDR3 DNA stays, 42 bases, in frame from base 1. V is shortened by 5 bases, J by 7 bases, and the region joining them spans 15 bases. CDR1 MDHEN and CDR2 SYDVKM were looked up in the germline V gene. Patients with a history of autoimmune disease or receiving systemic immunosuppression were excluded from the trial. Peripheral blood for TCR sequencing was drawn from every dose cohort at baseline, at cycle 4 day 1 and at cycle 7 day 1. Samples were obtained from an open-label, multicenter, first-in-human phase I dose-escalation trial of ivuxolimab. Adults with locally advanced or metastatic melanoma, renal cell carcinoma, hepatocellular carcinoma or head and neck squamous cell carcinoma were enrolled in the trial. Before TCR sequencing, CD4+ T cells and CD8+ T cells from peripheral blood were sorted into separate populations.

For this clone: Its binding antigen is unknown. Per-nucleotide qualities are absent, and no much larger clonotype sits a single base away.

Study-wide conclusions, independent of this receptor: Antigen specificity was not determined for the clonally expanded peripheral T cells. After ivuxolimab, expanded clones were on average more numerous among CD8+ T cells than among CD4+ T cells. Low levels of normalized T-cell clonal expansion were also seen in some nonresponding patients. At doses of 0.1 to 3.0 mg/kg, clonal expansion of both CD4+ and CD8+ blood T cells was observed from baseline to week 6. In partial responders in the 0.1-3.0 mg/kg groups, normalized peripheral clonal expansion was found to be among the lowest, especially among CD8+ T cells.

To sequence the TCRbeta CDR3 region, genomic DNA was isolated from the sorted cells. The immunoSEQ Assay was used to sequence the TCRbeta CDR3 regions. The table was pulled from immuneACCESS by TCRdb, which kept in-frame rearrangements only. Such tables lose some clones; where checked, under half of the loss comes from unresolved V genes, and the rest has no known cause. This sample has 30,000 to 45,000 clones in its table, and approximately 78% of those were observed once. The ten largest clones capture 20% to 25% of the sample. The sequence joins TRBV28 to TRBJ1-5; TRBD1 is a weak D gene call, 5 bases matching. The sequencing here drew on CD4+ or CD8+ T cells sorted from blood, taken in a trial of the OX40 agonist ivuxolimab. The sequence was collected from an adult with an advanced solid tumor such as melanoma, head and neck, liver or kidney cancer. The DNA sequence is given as TGTGCCAGCAGTCTAGGACACCCCGGACAGCCCCAGCATTTT. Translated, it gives CASSLGHPGQPQHF.